This T cell receptor (beta chain) came from a study of shared clonotypes between healthy human individuals. Study-level information: Three CD4 naive, three CD4 memory, two CD8 naive and one CD8 memory plate were used per donor.

Findings of the study overall: Depth was large, yet rarefaction showed that sorted-subset sequencing was incomplete. The generation probabilities recorded for non-shared clonotypes fell below those of clonotypes shared by all four donors.

The V gene lost 4 bases and the J gene lost 9 bases, with 23 bases spanning the gap. The germline V gene has CDR1 SGHRS and CDR2 YFSETQ. CDR3 length: 15 amino acids. Turning to this clone: Its antigen is undetermined.

Produced via immunoSEQ multiplex PCR; TCRdb's table is partial and in-frame only. The profile shows more than 1.2 million clones, around 98.5% of them singletons. The clonotype originates from a man aged 30-40 years in good health. Sequenced sample: naive CD4+ T cells sorted from blood. As for subset: CD45RA+ positively selected. The chain carries TRBV5-1 and TRBJ2-7; the D gene is possibly TRBD2 (6 bases). CDR3 region: CASSPMGGSTEPQYF. CDR3 DNA: TGCGCCAGCAGCCCAATGGGAGGCAGCACAGAACCGCAGTACTTC.